The rows below give T cell receptor beta chains drawn from one sample of a study of T cell responses to AZD1222 COVID-19 vaccine. TCRdb keeps only in-frame clones here, not all; method: immunoSEQ multiplex PCR. The table lists about 160,000 clones, 75% to 90% of them singletons, with 6.9% in the top ten. The material sequenced was peripheral blood, taken on day 0 of AZD1222 vaccination. Receptor source: an adult in good health. The CDR3 runs from the conserved cysteine through the conserved F or W. The order of the fields is D gene, J gene, clone size, V gene, CDR3 DNA, CDR3 protein. D genes are given only for firm matches. The listing skips clone size in some rows; elsewhere it reads once, few, many or a size class.

d_call: .; j_call: TRBJ2-7; clone_size: once; v_call: TRBV4-1; cdr3_nt: TGCGCCAGCAGTATTGGGGGGACCTTAGGGGGCGAGCAGTACTTC; cdr3_aa: CASSIGGTLGGEQYF
d_call: TRBD1; j_call: TRBJ2-7; clone_size: .; v_call: TRBV5-4; cdr3_nt: TGTGCCAGCAGCTTGGACAGGGGGCTGAACGAGCAGTACTTC; cdr3_aa: CASSLDRGLNEQYF
d_call: TRBD1; j_call: TRBJ1-2; clone_size: .; v_call: TRBV6-4; cdr3_nt: TGTGCCAGCAGCGAAACAGGGGTTTCTAACTATGGCTACACCTTC; cdr3_aa: CASSETGVSNYGYTF
d_call: .; j_call: TRBJ2-3; clone_size: .; v_call: TRBV7-3; cdr3_nt: TGTGCCAGCAGCTTATCACTGGATGAGGCTACGCAGTATTTT; cdr3_aa: CASSLSLDEATQYF
d_call: .; j_call: TRBJ2-7; clone_size: few; v_call: TRBV28; cdr3_nt: TGTGCCAGCCAAGGCGAGGGCCCCTACGAGCAGTACTTC; cdr3_aa: CASQGEGPYEQYF
d_call: .; j_call: TRBJ1-1; clone_size: once; v_call: TRBV7-8; cdr3_nt: TGTGCCAGCAGCCCGCTTGGTAGCGGCACTGAAGCTTTCTTT; cdr3_aa: CASSPLGSGTEAFF
d_call: .; j_call: TRBJ2-2; clone_size: .; v_call: TRBV7-2; cdr3_nt: TGTGCCAGCAGCCCCCGTACGGAACGATCCGGGGAGCTGTTTTTT; cdr3_aa: CASSPRTERSGELFF
d_call: .; j_call: TRBJ1-3; clone_size: few; v_call: TRBV5-5; cdr3_nt: TGTGCCAGCAGCTTGTGGGGGACCTCTGGAAACACCATATATTTT; cdr3_aa: CASSLWGTSGNTIYF
d_call: TRBD1; j_call: TRBJ1-4; clone_size: .; v_call: TRBV3-1/TRBV3-2; cdr3_nt: TGTGCCAGCAGCCATTTTAGAGGGGGCAGTGAAAAACTGTTTTTT; cdr3_aa: CASSHFRGGSEKLFF
d_call: .; j_call: TRBJ2-5; clone_size: .; v_call: TRBV11-2; cdr3_nt: TGTGCCAGCAGCTTAGGACGGGGGAACTTAGGGACCCAGTACTTC; cdr3_aa: CASSLGRGNLGTQYF
d_call: TRBD2; j_call: TRBJ2-1; clone_size: .; v_call: TRBV16; cdr3_nt: TGTGCCAGCAGCCAATCCGCAAGGACTAGTCCTTACAATGAGCAGTTCTTC; cdr3_aa: CASSQSARTSPYNEQFF
d_call: .; j_call: TRBJ1-5; clone_size: once; v_call: TRBV5-6; cdr3_nt: TGTGCCAGCAGCTTGCGCGAGGGTAGGAGGGCATTAGGTCAGCCCCAGCATTTT; cdr3_aa: CASSLREGRRALGQPQHF
d_call: .; j_call: TRBJ1-2; clone_size: .; v_call: TRBV18; cdr3_nt: TGTGCCAGCTCCCTGGACAGTAACTATGGCTACACCTTC; cdr3_aa: CASSLDSNYGYTF
d_call: TRBD1; j_call: TRBJ2-1; clone_size: .; v_call: TRBV19; cdr3_nt: TGTGCCAGTAGTAACCGACAGGGGGCCAATGAGCAGTTCTTC; cdr3_aa: CASSNRQGANEQFF
d_call: TRBD2; j_call: TRBJ2-1; clone_size: few; v_call: TRBV25-1; cdr3_nt: TGTGCCAGCAGTGAGACTAGCGGGCCCCAATACAATGAGCAGTTCTTC; cdr3_aa: CASSETSGPQYNEQFF
d_call: .; j_call: TRBJ2-2; clone_size: few; v_call: TRBV25-1; cdr3_nt: TGTGCCAGCAGTGAATCCACCGCCGGCGGGGAGCTGTTTTTT; cdr3_aa: CASSESTAGGELFF
d_call: .; j_call: TRBJ2-3; clone_size: few; v_call: TRBV13; cdr3_nt: TGTGCCAGCAGCTTAGATAGCGCCGAGATCACAGATACGCAGTATTTT; cdr3_aa: CASSLDSAEITDTQYF
d_call: TRBD1; j_call: TRBJ1-1; clone_size: .; v_call: TRBV9; cdr3_nt: TGTGCCAGCAGCCCGACGCAGGGGGAAAACACTGAAGCTTTCTTT; cdr3_aa: CASSPTQGENTEAFF
d_call: .; j_call: TRBJ2-5; clone_size: .; v_call: TRBV15; cdr3_nt: TGTGCCACCAGCAGACAGGGGATCGGAGAGACCCAGTACTTC; cdr3_aa: CATSRQGIGETQYF
d_call: .; j_call: TRBJ1-5; clone_size: .; v_call: TRBV28; cdr3_nt: TGTGCCAGCCAGAGGGACGGGGAGCCCCAGCATTTT; cdr3_aa: CASQRDGEPQHF
d_call: TRBD1; j_call: TRBJ1-1; clone_size: .; v_call: TRBV9; cdr3_nt: TGTGCCAGCAGCGTAGGGGCGTACGGACAGGCTGAAGCTTTCTTT; cdr3_aa: CASSVGAYGQAEAFF
d_call: .; j_call: TRBJ1-2; clone_size: .; v_call: TRBV29-1; cdr3_nt: TGCAGCGTGTGGGACATTCTGGAACATGGCTACACCTTC; cdr3_aa: CSVWDILEHGYTF
d_call: .; j_call: TRBJ1-4; clone_size: .; v_call: TRBV7-2; cdr3_nt: TGTGCCAGCAGCTGGCAGGGACGGAGCAATGAAAAACTGTTTTTT; cdr3_aa: CASSWQGRSNEKLFF
d_call: .; j_call: TRBJ1-5; clone_size: .; v_call: TRBV3-1/TRBV3-2; cdr3_nt: TGTGCCAGCAGCCAAACAGGACCTGGGAGCAATCAGCCCCAGCATTTT; cdr3_aa: CASSQTGPGSNQPQHF
d_call: .; j_call: TRBJ2-1; clone_size: .; v_call: TRBV28; cdr3_nt: TGTGCCAGCAGGGATCTAGCTGATGAGCAGTTCTTC; cdr3_aa: CASRDLADEQFF
d_call: .; j_call: TRBJ1-6; clone_size: .; v_call: TRBV4-3; cdr3_nt: TGCGCCAGCAGCCCCGGTAGGGGCTCCTATAATTCACCCCTCCACTTT; cdr3_aa: CASSPGRGSYNSPLHF
d_call: TRBD1; j_call: TRBJ2-5; clone_size: .; v_call: TRBV6-6; cdr3_nt: TGTGCCAGCAGTACCGACAGGGGATCCTCAGAGACCCAGTACTTC; cdr3_aa: CASSTDRGSSETQYF
d_call: TRBD2; j_call: TRBJ2-7; clone_size: .; v_call: TRBV12-3/TRBV12-4; cdr3_nt: TGTGCCAGCAGCGGGGGGAGCTACGAGCAGTACTTC; cdr3_aa: CASSGGSYEQYF
d_call: .; j_call: TRBJ2-3; clone_size: .; v_call: TRBV24-1; cdr3_nt: TGTGCCACCAGTGAAAGACAGGGGCCCAGAGGGGGGGGCCTCACAGATACGCAGTATTTT; cdr3_aa: CATSERQGPRGGGLTDTQYF
d_call: TRBD2; j_call: TRBJ2-1; clone_size: .; v_call: TRBV7-6; cdr3_nt: TGTGCCAGCAGCTTACAAACTAGCGGGGCAGTAGTGAATGAGCAGTTCTTC; cdr3_aa: CASSLQTSGAVVNEQFF
d_call: .; j_call: TRBJ1-2; clone_size: .; v_call: TRBV6-1; cdr3_nt: TGTGCCAGCAGTGAAACGGGGACCTATGGCTACACCTTC; cdr3_aa: CASSETGTYGYTF
d_call: .; j_call: TRBJ1-6; clone_size: .; v_call: TRBV6-5; cdr3_nt: TGTGCCATCCGGGACACAGATAATTCACCCCTCCACTTT; cdr3_aa: CAIRDTDNSPLHF
d_call: TRBD1; j_call: TRBJ1-4; clone_size: .; v_call: TRBV5-1; cdr3_nt: TGCGCCAGCAGCTTGGGACAGGGCGTTGAAAAACTGTTTTTT; cdr3_aa: CASSLGQGVEKLFF
d_call: .; j_call: TRBJ2-2; clone_size: .; v_call: TRBV12-3/TRBV12-4; cdr3_nt: TGTGCCAGCAGTGGGACTGAGCCCAGGGAGCTGTTTTTT; cdr3_aa: CASSGTEPRELFF
d_call: .; j_call: TRBJ2-1; clone_size: .; v_call: TRBV13; cdr3_nt: TGTGCCAGCAGCTTTCGGCCGGGCAGATACAATGAGCAGTTCTTC; cdr3_aa: CASSFRPGRYNEQFF
d_call: .; j_call: TRBJ2-1; clone_size: .; v_call: TRBV11-3; cdr3_nt: TGTGCCAGCAGCCCAGGGGGGGCATACAATGAGCAGTTCTTC; cdr3_aa: CASSPGGAYNEQFF
d_call: .; j_call: TRBJ2-3; clone_size: .; v_call: TRBV7-2; cdr3_nt: TGTGCCAGCAGCTTAGGATCGGAGACTGCTCCCACAGATACGCAGTATTTT; cdr3_aa: CASSLGSETAPTDTQYF
d_call: .; j_call: TRBJ1-5; clone_size: .; v_call: TRBV30; cdr3_nt: TGTGCCTGGAGTGTAAAGGCACCTCTGGGTATCAATCAGCCCCAGCATTTT; cdr3_aa: CAWSVKAPLGINQPQHF
d_call: .; j_call: TRBJ2-2; clone_size: .; v_call: TRBV27; cdr3_nt: TGTGCCAGCAGACCGACGGTATCTGGCACCGGGGAGCTGTTTTTT; cdr3_aa: CASRPTVSGTGELFF
d_call: .; j_call: TRBJ2-2; clone_size: few; v_call: TRBV4-1; cdr3_nt: TGCGCCAGCAGCCAAGTGACCCGATATACAGGGCCCGGGGAGCTGTTTTTT; cdr3_aa: CASSQVTRYTGPGELFF
d_call: TRBD2; j_call: TRBJ2-3; clone_size: .; v_call: TRBV18; cdr3_nt: TGTGCCAGCTCACCGCTACCTAGACTAGCGGGGTCTAGCACAGATACGCAGTATTTT; cdr3_aa: CASSPLPRLAGSSTDTQYF
d_call: .; j_call: TRBJ2-1; clone_size: many; v_call: TRBV6-5; cdr3_nt: TGTGCCAGCAGCTCGAGCGGGTTTAATGAGCAGTTCTTC; cdr3_aa: CASSSSGFNEQFF
d_call: TRBD1; j_call: TRBJ1-5; clone_size: .; v_call: TRBV5-4; cdr3_nt: TGTGCCAGCAGCCTGGGGGGACAGGGGAGCAATCAGCCCCAGCATTTT; cdr3_aa: CASSLGGQGSNQPQHF
d_call: TRBD1; j_call: TRBJ2-7; clone_size: .; v_call: TRBV4-1; cdr3_nt: TGCGCCAGCAGCCACGCACCGGGACAGAACTACGAGCAGTACTTC; cdr3_aa: CASSHAPGQNYEQYF
d_call: TRBD2; j_call: TRBJ2-3; clone_size: .; v_call: TRBV24-1; cdr3_nt: TGTGCCACCAGTGACGGCGGGGGGATCACAGATACGCAGTATTTT; cdr3_aa: CATSDGGGITDTQYF
d_call: .; j_call: TRBJ1-6; clone_size: .; v_call: TRBV6-5; cdr3_nt: TGTGCCAGCAGTTACTCCGGGGAAGCCGGCTCACCCCTCCACTTT; cdr3_aa: CASSYSGEAGSPLHF
d_call: TRBD2; j_call: TRBJ2-1; clone_size: .; v_call: TRBV7-9; cdr3_nt: TGTGCCAGCAGCCTATCTAGCGGGGGGCTAGGCAATGAGCAGTTCTTC; cdr3_aa: CASSLSSGGLGNEQFF
d_call: .; j_call: TRBJ1-6; clone_size: .; v_call: TRBV28; cdr3_nt: TGTGCCAGCACCCAAGCAGGACCCCTCCACTTT; cdr3_aa: CASTQAGPLHF
d_call: .; j_call: TRBJ1-3; clone_size: .; v_call: TRBV19; cdr3_nt: TGTGCCAGTAGTTTTGCGGCTGGAAACACCATATATTTT; cdr3_aa: CASSFAAGNTIYF
d_call: .; j_call: TRBJ1-1; clone_size: .; v_call: TRBV18; cdr3_nt: TGTGCCAGCTCACCGGGAGCCGTTGACACTGAAGCTTTCTTT; cdr3_aa: CASSPGAVDTEAFF
d_call: TRBD1; j_call: TRBJ1-5; clone_size: .; v_call: TRBV5-1; cdr3_nt: TGCGCCAGCAGCTTGGGGTTTGGGGCAGGGGGCCTAATTGGTCAGCCCCAGCATTTT; cdr3_aa: CASSLGFGAGGLIGQPQHF
d_call: .; j_call: TRBJ1-1; clone_size: .; v_call: TRBV29-1; cdr3_nt: TGCAGCGTTACCGACAGGGAAGCTTTCTTT; cdr3_aa: CSVTDREAFF
d_call: TRBD1; j_call: TRBJ1-2; clone_size: .; v_call: TRBV12-3/TRBV12-4; cdr3_nt: TGTGCCAGCAGTCCGGACAGGGGGCTTCGCTACACCTTC; cdr3_aa: CASSPDRGLRYTF
d_call: TRBD1; j_call: TRBJ1-3; clone_size: .; v_call: TRBV7-2; cdr3_nt: TGTGCCAGCAGCCCCGGACAGGTCCACGGGAACACCATATATTTT; cdr3_aa: CASSPGQVHGNTIYF